This entry is about one T cell receptor beta chain. The data stem from a study of blood T cell repertoires in COVID-19. Turning to the study itself: Samples came from the United States, Italy and Spain, spanning acute and convalescent COVID-19.

In the original analysis: Researchers report that nucleated cell counts were estimated from reference gene primer amplification. Libraries were prepared by immunoSEQ multiplex PCR; TCRdb keeps only in-frame clonotypes and omits some of them. V, J and clone size reflect that table, while D and trimming were determined from the DNA. The sample lists about 410,000 clones, less than 95% occurring once. Participant reports of clinical history set cohort assignment. Symptom resolution, clearance, or two negative PCRs marked the recovered donors of Cohort 3. CDR3 length: 14 residues. Trimming removed 6 bases from V and 7 bases from J; junction bases left unmatched: 3. Germline CDR1 is LNHNV and CDR2 is YYDKDF (reference sequence).

The source of this sequence is a man aged 18 to 29 who had recovered from COVID-19. The chain recombines TRBV15 with TRBJ1-6; TRBD1 aligns across 10 bases. Input material: PBMCs or T cells enriched from blood (not recorded which). The CDR3 DNA reads TGTGCCACCAGTCTGGACAGGGGGAATTCACCCCTCCACTTT. As protein: CATSLDRGNSPLHF.